This T cell receptor beta chain was obtained from a study of Ad26.COV2.S vaccination and SARS-CoV-2 variants. Treatment specified: about 20 received Ad26.COV2.S at low or high dose, single or two shots; roughly five received placebo; per-sample allocation not given. Sampling was done on day 63 after the first vaccine or placebo injection. Data came from immunoSEQ multiplex PCR; TCRdb stores just in-frame clones and leaves some out. Among around 450,000 clones listed, about 91% were seen once. Source: peripheral blood, taken in a trial of Ad26.COV2.S vaccine versus placebo. The sequence derives from a person aged 18-65 years who received the Ad26.COV2.S COVID-19 vaccine or a placebo.

This CDR3 reads CASSKGTGGYSGNTIYF. The CDR3 nucleotides are TGTGCCAGCAGCAAAGGGACAGGGGGGTACTCTGGAAACACCATATATTTT. The gene calls are TRBV21-1 and TRBJ1-3; the table's D call TRBD1 went unverified against the DNA. TRBV21-1 is annotated as a pseudogene. The CDR3 consists of 17 residues.